These T cell receptor beta chains were read from a single sample in a study of T cells in Graves' hyperthyroidism and ophthalmopathy. One entry per CDR3 protein results from TCRdb running MiXCR on the multiplex PCR reads. The table shows 550,000 to 650,000 distinct CDR3 sequences, with roughly 13% occurring only once. Sequencing used blood. Receptors were obtained from a woman aged 25-40 years with Graves' hyperthyroidism that later progressed to Graves' ophthalmopathy. Both conserved end residues are part of each CDR3. A D gene is named only where the DNA matches it firmly. Clone sizes are given selectively: once, few, many, or a class where the clone is expanded.

>few|TRBJ2-2|NA|TRBV2
TGTGCCAGCAGTGCCGGCTGGGAGGCCGGGGAGCTGTTTTTT
CASSAGWEAGELFF
>few|TRBJ2-7|NA|TRBV19
TGTGCCAGTAGGAGAACAGGGACCTACGAGCAGTACTTC
CASRRTGTYEQYF
>many|TRBJ1-6|NA|TRBV5-1
TGCGCCAGCAGGGCCGGGTTGGACCCCCTCCACTTT
CASRAGLDPLHF
>NA|TRBJ2-3|NA|TRBV5-1
TGCGCCAGCAGCTCGGGACCCGCTGAGGGGAATACGCAGTATTTT
CASSSGPAEGNTQYF
>many|TRBJ2-7|TRBD1|TRBV12-3/TRBV12-4
TGTGCCAGCAGTCCACGGACAGGAGCCTCCTACGAGCAGTACTTC
CASSPRTGASYEQYF
>few|TRBJ2-5|TRBD2|TRBV7-9
TGTGCCAGCAGCCCACCCCCGGGACTAGCGGACCTGGAGACCCAGTACTTC
CASSPPPGLADLETQYF
>NA|TRBJ2-1|TRBD2|TRBV3-1
TGTGCCAGCAGCCCTTGGACTAGCGGGAGTTTACCCCTCAATGAGCAGTTCTTC
CASSPWTSGSLPLNEQFF
>many|TRBJ2-5|NA|TRBV12-3/TRBV12-4
TGTGCCAGCAGCCCGGACTTAGCCCTAGAGACCCAGTACTTC
CASSPDLALETQYF
>many|TRBJ2-7|NA|TRBV19
TGTGCCAGTAGTCTCCAACAAGGCGAGCAGTACTTC
CASSLQQGEQYF
>many|TRBJ2-2|NA|TRBV6-1
TGTGCCAGCAGTGATCGACAGGTGAACACCGGGGAGCTGTTTTTT
CASSDRQVNTGELFF
>many|TRBJ1-4|TRBD1|TRBV19
TGTGCCACCTCCGGGACAGGGGGAACAACTAATGAAAAACTGTTTTTT
CATSGTGGTTNEKLFF
>many|TRBJ1-1|TRBD1|TRBV11-2
TGTGCCAGCAGCCTCTGGGACAGTGGGGCGACTGAAGCTTTCTTT
CASSLWDSGATEAFF
>many|TRBJ2-7|TRBD2|TRBV19
TGTGCCAGTAGTCCGCAGGAGGCGGGAGGTTTCCACGAGCAGTACTTC
CASSPQEAGGFHEQYF
>many|TRBJ2-1|NA|TRBV30
TGTGCCTGGAGTGCTAGCGTCTCCTACAATGAGCAGTTCTTC
CAWSASVSYNEQFF
>few|TRBJ2-2|TRBD2|TRBV20-1
TGCAGTGCTCGGGGACTAGCGGGAGGTTTCTGGGCCGGGGAGCTGTTTTTT
CSARGLAGGFWAGELFF
>many|TRBJ1-1|NA|TRBV20-1
TGCAGTGCTAGTGCGGGGGGACCGGACACTGAAGCTTTCTTT
CSASAGGPDTEAFF
>NA|TRBJ2-1|TRBD2|TRBV30
TGTGCCTGGAGTGACTTGGGACTAGCGGGAGGATACAATGAGCAGTTCTTC
CAWSDLGLAGGYNEQFF
>many|TRBJ2-7|NA|TRBV11-2
TGTGCCAGCAGCTTATTTCTCTTTGGAGGGGCCTACGAGCAGTACTTC
CASSLFLFGGAYEQYF
>many|TRBJ1-2|NA|TRBV7-2
TGTGCCAGCAGCTTAGGGGTGGGTGGTGCTAACTATGGCTACACCTTC
CASSLGVGGANYGYTF
>NA|TRBJ1-1|NA|TRBV25-1
TGTGCCAGCAGTGACGTACAGGGATTGAACACTGAAGCTTTCTTT
CASSDVQGLNTEAFF
>many|TRBJ2-3|TRBD2|TRBV24-1
TGTGCCACGGCGGGAGGGAGCACAGATACGCAGTATTTT
CATAGGSTDTQYF
>many|TRBJ2-5|TRBD2|TRBV12-3/TRBV12-4
TGTGCCAGCAGTTTTGGGGGGGACTACCAAGAGACCCAGTACTTC
CASSFGGDYQETQYF
>many|TRBJ2-5|NA|TRBV6-1
TGTGCCAGCAGACCACACAGGGATTCGGAGACCCAGTACTTC
CASRPHRDSETQYF
>many|TRBJ2-7|NA|TRBV28
TGTGCCAGCAGTTCCGCAGAGAGGAGGGCCGTCTACGAGCAGTACTTC
CASSSAERRAVYEQYF
>many|TRBJ2-7|TRBD2|TRBV28
TGTGCCAGCAGTTTCCCTAGCGGGAGCTACGAGCAGTACTTC
CASSFPSGSYEQYF
>few|TRBJ1-5|NA|TRBV12-3/TRBV12-4
TGTGCCAGCAGTCCCCGGAACCTGGGCCAGCCCCAGCATTTT
CASSPRNLGQPQHF
>many|TRBJ2-7|NA|TRBV2
TGTGCCAGCATAAAATTACTAGCCTACGAGCAGTACTTC
CASIKLLAYEQYF
>many|TRBJ1-5|NA|TRBV7-2
TGTGCCAGCAGCTTAGAGCAGGGTTATCAGCCCCAGCATTTT
CASSLEQGYQPQHF
>NA|TRBJ2-7|NA|TRBV5-1
TGCGCCAGCAGCTTGGCGATAGGGGAGCAGTACTTC
CASSLAIGEQYF
>NA|TRBJ2-3|TRBD2|TRBV27
TGTGCCAGCAGTTACGACGGGAGGTTAGATACGCAGTATTTT
CASSYDGRLDTQYF
>many|TRBJ1-4|NA|TRBV19
TGTGCCAGTACCAGAAGTCACTTTAATGAAAAACTGTTTTTT
CASTRSHFNEKLFF
>many|TRBJ1-1|TRBD1|TRBV5-1
TGCGCCAGCAGCTTGGGAGGGGGCTGGATGAACACTGAAGCTTTCTTT
CASSLGGGWMNTEAFF
>NA|TRBJ2-5|NA|TRBV30
TGTGCCTGGAGACCATTACGGGGGGCGGAGTACTTC
CAWRPLRGAEYF
>many|TRBJ1-2|NA|TRBV7-8
TGTGCCAGCAGCTTAGCGCCATGGGCCAACTATGGCTACACCTTC
CASSLAPWANYGYTF
>few|TRBJ2-1|TRBD2|TRBV6-1
TGTGCCAGCAGGTTTCGACTAGCGGGAGGCCCCACCTACAATGAGCAGTTCTTC
CASRFRLAGGPTYNEQFF
>many|TRBJ2-1|TRBD2|TRBV20-1
TGCAGTGCTACGACTAGCGGGAGTTCGTATGAGCAGTTCTTC
CSATTSGSSYEQFF
>many|TRBJ1-4|NA|TRBV2
TGTGCCAGCAAGGGGTTGACTAATGAAAAACTGTTTTTT
CASKGLTNEKLFF
>NA|TRBJ1-1|TRBD1|TRBV7-2
TGTGCCTGCAGCTTGACGGGACAGGGGCCCGCTGAAGCTTTCTTT
CACSLTGQGPAEAFF
>many|TRBJ2-3|NA|TRBV10-1
TGCGCCAGCAGTGGTTCCAGCGCTCGGCGCACAGATACGCAGTATTTT
CASSGSSARRTDTQYF
>NA|TRBJ1-5|NA|TRBV30
TGTGCCTGGAGTCAAACTTCCAATCAGCCCCAGCATTTT
CAWSQTSNQPQHF
>many|TRBJ2-7|TRBD1|TRBV27
TGTGCCAGCAGTTGGGGACAGGGGACCTACGAGCAGTACTTC
CASSWGQGTYEQYF
>few|TRBJ2-4|TRBD2|TRBV12-5
TGTGCTAGTGGTTTGCAAGCGGGGGACATTCAGTACTTC
CASGLQAGDIQYF
>many|TRBJ1-5|NA|TRBV30
TGTGCCTGGAGGAAGGGTTCTAGCAATCAGCCCCAGCATTTT
CAWRKGSSNQPQHF
>NA|TRBJ1-5|NA|TRBV12-3/TRBV12-4
TGTGCCAGCGCCAATGGAGGGGCAGTTCAGCCCCAGCATTTT
CASANGGAVQPQHF
>many|TRBJ1-4|TRBD1|TRBV30
TGTGCCTGGAGTGTAGCGACAGGGGGAGAACTGTTTTTT
CAWSVATGGELFF
>few|TRBJ1-1|NA|TRBV6-9
TGTGCCAGCAGTTCCTTCATAGGCTTAGCTTTCTTT
CASSSFIGLAFF
>many|TRBJ1-1|NA|TRBV6-2/TRBV6-3
TGTGCCAGCAGCCCCGGAGGGGACGCTTTCTTT
CASSPGGDAFF
>many|TRBJ2-7|NA|TRBV20-1
TGCAGTGCTCCACTACTCGCCTACTCGGACGAGCAGTACTTC
CSAPLLAYSDEQYF